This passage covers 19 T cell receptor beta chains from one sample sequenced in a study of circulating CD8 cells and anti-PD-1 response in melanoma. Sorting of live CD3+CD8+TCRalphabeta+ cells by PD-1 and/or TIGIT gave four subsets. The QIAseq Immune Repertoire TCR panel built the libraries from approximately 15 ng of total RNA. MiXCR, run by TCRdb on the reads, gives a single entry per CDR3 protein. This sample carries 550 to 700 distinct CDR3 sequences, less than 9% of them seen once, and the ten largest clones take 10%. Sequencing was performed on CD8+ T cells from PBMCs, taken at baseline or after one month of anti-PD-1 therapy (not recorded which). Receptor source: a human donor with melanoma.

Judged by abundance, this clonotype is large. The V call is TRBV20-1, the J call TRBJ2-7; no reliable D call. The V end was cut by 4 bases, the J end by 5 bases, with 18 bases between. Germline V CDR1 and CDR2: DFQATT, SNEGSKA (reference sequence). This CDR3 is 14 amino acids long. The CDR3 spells CSATPIEGKDEQYF. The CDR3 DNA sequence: TGCAGTGCTACTCCCATTGAAGGGAAGGACGAGCAGTACTTC.

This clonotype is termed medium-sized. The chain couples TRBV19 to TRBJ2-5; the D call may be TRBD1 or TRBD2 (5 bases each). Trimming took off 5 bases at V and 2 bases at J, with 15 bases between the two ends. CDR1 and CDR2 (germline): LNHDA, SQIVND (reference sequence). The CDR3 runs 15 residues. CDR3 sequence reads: CASSHWDGGQETQYF. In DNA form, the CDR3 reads TGTGCCAGTAGTCACTGGGACGGAGGACAAGAGACCCAGTACTTC. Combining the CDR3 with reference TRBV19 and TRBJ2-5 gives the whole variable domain DGGITQSPKYLFRKEGQNVTLSCEQNLNHDAMYWYRQDPGQGLRLIYYSQIVNDFQKGDIAEGYSVSREKKESFPLTVTSAQKNPTAFYLCASSHWDGGQETQYFGPGTRLLVL.

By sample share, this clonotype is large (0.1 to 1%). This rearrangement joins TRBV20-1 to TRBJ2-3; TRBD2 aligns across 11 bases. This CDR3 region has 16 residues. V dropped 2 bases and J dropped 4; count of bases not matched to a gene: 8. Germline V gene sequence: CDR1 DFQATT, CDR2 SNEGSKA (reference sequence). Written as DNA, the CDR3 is TGCAGTGCTAGACCTGTACTAGCGGGGGACGCAGATACGCAGTATTTT. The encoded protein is CSARPVLAGDADTQYF.

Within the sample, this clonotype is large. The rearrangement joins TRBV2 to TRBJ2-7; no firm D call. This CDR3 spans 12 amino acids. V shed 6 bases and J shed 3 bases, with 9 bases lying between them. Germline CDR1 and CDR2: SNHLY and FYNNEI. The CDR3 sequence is CASRDRGYEQYF. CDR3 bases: TGTGCCAGCAGGGACCGCGGCTACGAGCAGTACTTC.

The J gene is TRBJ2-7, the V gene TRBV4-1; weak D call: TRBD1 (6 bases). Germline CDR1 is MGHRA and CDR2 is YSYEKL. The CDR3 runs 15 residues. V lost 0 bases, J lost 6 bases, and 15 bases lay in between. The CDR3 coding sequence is TGCGCCAGCAGCCAAGATGGGGGCTTCCTGGGCGAGCAGTACTTC. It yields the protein CASSQDGGFLGEQYF.

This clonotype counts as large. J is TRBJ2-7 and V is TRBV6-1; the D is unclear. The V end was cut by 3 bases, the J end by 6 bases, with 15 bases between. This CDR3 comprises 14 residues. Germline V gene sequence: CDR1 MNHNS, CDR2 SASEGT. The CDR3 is CASSEDGLWTEQYF. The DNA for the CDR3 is TGTGCCAGCAGTGAGGACGGCCTGTGGACCGAGCAGTACTTC.

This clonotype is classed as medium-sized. Here the CDR3 DNA reads TGTGCCAGCAGCCCACCTCAGGGGGGATTAACAGATACGCAGTATTTT. It translates to CASSPPQGGLTDTQYF. The chain has TRBV11-3 and TRBJ2-3; a possible D gene is TRBD1 (7 bases). V lost 5 bases and J lost 3, with 18 bases in between. Germline V gene sequence: CDR1 SGHNT, CDR2 YENEEA. CDR3 size: 16 residues.

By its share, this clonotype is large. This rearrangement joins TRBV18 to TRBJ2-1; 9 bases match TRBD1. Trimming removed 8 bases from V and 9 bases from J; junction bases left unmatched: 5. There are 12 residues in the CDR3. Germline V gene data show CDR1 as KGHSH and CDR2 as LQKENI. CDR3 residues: CASPQGAGEQFF. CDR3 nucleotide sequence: TGTGCCAGCCCACAGGGGGCTGGTGAGCAGTTCTTC. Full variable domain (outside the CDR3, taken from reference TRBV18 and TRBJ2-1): NAGVMQNPRHLVRRRGQEARLRCSPMKGHSHVYWYRQLPEEGLKFMVYLQKENIIDESGMPKERFSAEFPKEGPSILRIQQVVRGDSAAYFCASPQGAGEQFFGPGTRLTVL.

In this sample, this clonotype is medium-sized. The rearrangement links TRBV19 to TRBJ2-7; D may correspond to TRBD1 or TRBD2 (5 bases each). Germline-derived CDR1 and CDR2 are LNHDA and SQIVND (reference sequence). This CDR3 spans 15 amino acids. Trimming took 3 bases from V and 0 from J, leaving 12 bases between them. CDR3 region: CASSIGAGRSYEQYF. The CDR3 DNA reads TGTGCCAGTAGTATCGGGGCAGGGCGCTCCTACGAGCAGTACTTC. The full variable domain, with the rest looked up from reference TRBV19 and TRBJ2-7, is DGGITQSPKYLFRKEGQNVTLSCEQNLNHDAMYWYRQDPGQGLRLIYYSQIVNDFQKGDIAEGYSVSREKKESFPLTVTSAQKNPTAFYLCASSIGAGRSYEQYFGPGTRLTVT.

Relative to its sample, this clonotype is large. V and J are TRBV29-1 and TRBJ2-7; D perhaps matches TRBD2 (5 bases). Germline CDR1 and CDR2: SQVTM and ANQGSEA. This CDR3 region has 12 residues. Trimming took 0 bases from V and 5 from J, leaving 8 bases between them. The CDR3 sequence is CSVEDSGDEQYF. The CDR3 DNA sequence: TGCAGCGTTGAAGATTCCGGGGACGAGCAGTACTTC.

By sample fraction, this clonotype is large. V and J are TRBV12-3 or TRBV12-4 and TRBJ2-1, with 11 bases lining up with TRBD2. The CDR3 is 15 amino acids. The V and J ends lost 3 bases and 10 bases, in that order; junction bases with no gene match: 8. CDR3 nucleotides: TGTGCCAGCAGTTTGCTTAGCGGGGGGGCCCAGGAGCAGTTCTTC. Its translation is CASSLLSGGAQEQFF.

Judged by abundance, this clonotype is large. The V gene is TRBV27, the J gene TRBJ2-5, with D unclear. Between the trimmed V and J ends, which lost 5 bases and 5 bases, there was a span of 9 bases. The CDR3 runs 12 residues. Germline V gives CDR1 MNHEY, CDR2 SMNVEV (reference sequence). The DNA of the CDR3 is TGTGCCAGCAGTCCCGTGGGGGAGACCCAGTACTTC. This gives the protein CASSPVGETQYF.

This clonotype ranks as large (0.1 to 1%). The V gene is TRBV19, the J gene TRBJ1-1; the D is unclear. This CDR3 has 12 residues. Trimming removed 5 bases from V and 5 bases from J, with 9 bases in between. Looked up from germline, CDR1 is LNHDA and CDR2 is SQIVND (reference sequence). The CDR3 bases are TGTGCCAGTAGTTGGGAGGGTACTGAAGCTTTCTTT. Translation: CASSWEGTEAFF.

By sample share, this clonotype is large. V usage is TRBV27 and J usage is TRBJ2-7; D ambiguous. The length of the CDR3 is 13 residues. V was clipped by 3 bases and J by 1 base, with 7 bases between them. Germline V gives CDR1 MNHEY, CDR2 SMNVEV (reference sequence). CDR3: CASSFSWSYEQYF. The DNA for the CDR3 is TGTGCCAGCAGTTTTAGTTGGTCCTACGAGCAGTACTTC.

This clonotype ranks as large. Here the CDR3 DNA reads TGTGCCAGCTCACCACGCCCTGGCCAGAGTCTAGACTATGGCTACACCTTC. Translation: CASSPRPGQSLDYGYTF. The chain uses TRBV18 and TRBJ1-2; D not resolved. The CDR3 has 17 residues. V gave up 1 base and J gave up 3 bases, with 18 bases separating them. Germline lookup yields CDR1 KGHSH and CDR2 LQKENI.

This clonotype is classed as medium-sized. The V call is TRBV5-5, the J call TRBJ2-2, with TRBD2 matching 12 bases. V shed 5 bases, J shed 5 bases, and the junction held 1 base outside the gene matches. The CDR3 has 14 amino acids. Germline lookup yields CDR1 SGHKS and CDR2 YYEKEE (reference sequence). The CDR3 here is CASRGLAGTGELFF. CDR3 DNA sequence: TGTGCCAGCAGAGGACTAGCGGGGACCGGGGAGCTGTTTTTT.

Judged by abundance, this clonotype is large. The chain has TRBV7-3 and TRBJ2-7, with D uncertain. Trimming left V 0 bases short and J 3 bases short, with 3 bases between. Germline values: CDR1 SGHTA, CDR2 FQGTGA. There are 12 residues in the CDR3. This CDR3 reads CASSLTGYEQYF. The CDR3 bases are TGTGCCAGCAGCTTAACCGGCTACGAGCAGTACTTC.

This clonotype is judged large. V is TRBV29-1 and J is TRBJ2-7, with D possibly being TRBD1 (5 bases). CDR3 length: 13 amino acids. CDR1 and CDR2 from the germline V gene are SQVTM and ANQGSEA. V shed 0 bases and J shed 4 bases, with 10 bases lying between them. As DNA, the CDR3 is TGCAGCGTTGAAGATGTGGGGCAGTACGAGCAGTACTTC. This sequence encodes CSVEDVGQYEQYF.

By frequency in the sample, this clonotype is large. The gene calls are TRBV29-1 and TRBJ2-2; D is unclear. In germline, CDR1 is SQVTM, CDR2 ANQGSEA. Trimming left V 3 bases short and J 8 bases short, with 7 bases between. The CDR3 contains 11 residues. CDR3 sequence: CSVEFRGELFF. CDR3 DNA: TGCAGCGTTGAGTTTAGGGGGGAGCTGTTTTTT.